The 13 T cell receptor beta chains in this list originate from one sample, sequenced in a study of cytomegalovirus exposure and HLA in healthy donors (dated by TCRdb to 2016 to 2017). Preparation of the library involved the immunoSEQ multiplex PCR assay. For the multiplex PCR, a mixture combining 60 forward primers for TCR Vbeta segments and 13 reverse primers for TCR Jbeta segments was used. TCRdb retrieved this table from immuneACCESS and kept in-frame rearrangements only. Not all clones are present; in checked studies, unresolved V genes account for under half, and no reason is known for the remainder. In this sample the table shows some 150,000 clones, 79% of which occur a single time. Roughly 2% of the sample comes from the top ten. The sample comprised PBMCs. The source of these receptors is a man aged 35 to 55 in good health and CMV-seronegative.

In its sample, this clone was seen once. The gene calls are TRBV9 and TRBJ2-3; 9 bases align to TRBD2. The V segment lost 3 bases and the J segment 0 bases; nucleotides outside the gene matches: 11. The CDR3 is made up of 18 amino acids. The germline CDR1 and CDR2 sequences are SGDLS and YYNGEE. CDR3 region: CASSAPPLAGFSTDTQYF. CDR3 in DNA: TGTGCCAGCAGCGCGCCCCCGCTAGCGGGATTTAGCACAGATACGCAGTATTTT.

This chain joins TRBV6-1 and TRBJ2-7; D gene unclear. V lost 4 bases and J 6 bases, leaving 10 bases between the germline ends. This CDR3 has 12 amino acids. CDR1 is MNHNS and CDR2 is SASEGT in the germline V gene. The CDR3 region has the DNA TGTGCCAGCAGTGCTAGTATACGCGAGCAGTACTTC. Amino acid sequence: CASSASIREQYF.

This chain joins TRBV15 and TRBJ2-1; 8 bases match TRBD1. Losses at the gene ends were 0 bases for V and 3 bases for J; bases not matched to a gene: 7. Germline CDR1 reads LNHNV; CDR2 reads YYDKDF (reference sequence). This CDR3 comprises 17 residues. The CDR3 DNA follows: TGTGCCACCAGCAGAGATCTACCGACAGGGGACTACAATGAGCAGTTCTTC. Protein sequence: CATSRDLPTGDYNEQFF.

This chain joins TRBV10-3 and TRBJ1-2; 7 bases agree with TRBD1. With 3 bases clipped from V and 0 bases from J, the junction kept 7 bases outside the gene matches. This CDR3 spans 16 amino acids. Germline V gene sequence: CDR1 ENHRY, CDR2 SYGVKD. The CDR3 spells CAISDPNRGPNYGYTF. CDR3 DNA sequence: TGTGCCATCAGTGACCCGAACAGGGGCCCTAACTATGGCTACACCTTC.

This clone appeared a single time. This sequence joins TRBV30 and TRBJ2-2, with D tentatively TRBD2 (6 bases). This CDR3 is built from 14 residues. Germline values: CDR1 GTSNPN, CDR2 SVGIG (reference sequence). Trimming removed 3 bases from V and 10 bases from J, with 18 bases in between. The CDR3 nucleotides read TGTGCCTGGAGGGTAGCGGCTCGTAGGGCGGAGCTGTTTTTT. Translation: CAWRVAARRAELFF.

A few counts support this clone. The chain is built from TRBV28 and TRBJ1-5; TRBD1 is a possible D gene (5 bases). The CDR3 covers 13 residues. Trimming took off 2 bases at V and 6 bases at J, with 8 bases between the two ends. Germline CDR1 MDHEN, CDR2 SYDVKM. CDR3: CASSLGGSQPQHF. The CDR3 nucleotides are TGTGCCAGCAGTTTAGGGGGGAGTCAGCCCCAGCATTTT.

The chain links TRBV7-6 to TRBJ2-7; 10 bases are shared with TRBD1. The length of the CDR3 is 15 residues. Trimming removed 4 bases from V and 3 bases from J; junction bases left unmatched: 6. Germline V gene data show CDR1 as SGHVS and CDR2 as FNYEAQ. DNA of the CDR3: TGTGCCAGCAGCTCTGGACAGGGGGAGGGCTACGAGCAGTACTTC. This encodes CASSSGQGEGYEQYF.

This CDR3 reads CASSAAPTGGDETQYF. In nucleotides, the CDR3 is TGTGCCAGCAGCGCCGCCCCCACAGGGGGCGACGAGACCCAGTACTTC. The genes are TRBV27 and TRBJ2-5; TRBD1 matches 9 bases. The ends lost 6 bases at V and 5 bases at J; junction bases unmatched: 13. The CDR3 spans 16 residues. The germline CDR1 and CDR2 sequences are MNHEY and SMNVEV (reference sequence).

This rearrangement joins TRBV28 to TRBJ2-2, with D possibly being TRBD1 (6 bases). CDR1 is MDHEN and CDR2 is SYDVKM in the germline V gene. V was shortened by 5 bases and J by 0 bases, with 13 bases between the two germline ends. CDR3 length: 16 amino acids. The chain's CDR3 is CASSRPPGANTGELFF. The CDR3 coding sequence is TGTGCCAGCAGTCGACCCCCAGGGGCGAACACCGGGGAGCTGTTTTTT. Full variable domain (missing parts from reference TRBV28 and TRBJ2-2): DVKVTQSSRYLVKRTGEKVFLECVQDMDHENMFWYRQDPGLGLRLIYFSYDVKMKEKGDIPEGYSVSREKKERFSLILESASTNQTSMYLCASSRPPGANTGELFFGEGSRLTVL.

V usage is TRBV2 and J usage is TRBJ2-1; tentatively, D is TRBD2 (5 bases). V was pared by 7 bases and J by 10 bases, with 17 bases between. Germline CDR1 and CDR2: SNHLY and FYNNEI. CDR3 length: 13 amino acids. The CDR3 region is CASIGPAGGEQFF. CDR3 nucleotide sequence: TGTGCCAGCATAGGCCCAGCCGGAGGCGAGCAGTTCTTC.

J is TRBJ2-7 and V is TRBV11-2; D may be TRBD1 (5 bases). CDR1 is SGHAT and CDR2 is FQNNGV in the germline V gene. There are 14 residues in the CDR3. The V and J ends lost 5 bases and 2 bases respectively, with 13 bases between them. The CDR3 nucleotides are TGTGCCAGCAGCCCAGGGTGGGCGGCCTACGAGCAGTACTTC. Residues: CASSPGWAAYEQYF.

For the CDR3, the DNA is TGTGCCAGCAGTTGGCGCGGACAGGGGGGCAACTACGAGCAGTACTTC. Its protein is CASSWRGQGGNYEQYF. The chain is built from TRBV27 and TRBJ2-7; 10 bases line up with TRBD1. Germline lookup yields CDR1 MNHEY and CDR2 SMNVEV (reference sequence). This CDR3 has 16 amino acids. V shed 4 bases, J shed 3 bases, and the junction held 9 bases outside the gene matches.

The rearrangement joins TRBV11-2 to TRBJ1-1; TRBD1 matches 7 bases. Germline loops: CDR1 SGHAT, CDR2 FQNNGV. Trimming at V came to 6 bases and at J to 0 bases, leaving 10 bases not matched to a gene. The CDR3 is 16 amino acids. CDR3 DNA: TGTGCCAGCAGGACCGGGACAGCCCTCATGAACACTGAAGCTTTCTTT. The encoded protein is CASRTGTALMNTEAFF. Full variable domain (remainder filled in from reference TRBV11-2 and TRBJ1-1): EAGVAQSPRYKIIEKRQSVAFWCNPISGHATLYWYQQILGQGPKLLIQFQNNGVVDDSQLPKDRFSAERLKGVDSTLKIQPAKLEDSAVYLCASRTGTALMNTEAFFGQGTRLTVV.